This TCR beta chain was retrieved from a study of PD-1 blockade in mismatch repair-deficient tumors. Study-level information: Enrolled about 2012-2016, patients had progressing, pretreated mismatch repair-deficient cancers of about a dozen types.

General study findings and limits: After pembrolizumab, tumor-resident clones rose rapidly, then generally contracted before radiologic responses.

Looked up from germline, CDR1 is SGHTA and CDR2 is FQGNSA. V gave up 3 bases and J gave up 3 bases, with 8 bases separating them. The CDR3 contains 13 residues. The protocol was immunoSEQ multiplex PCR, while the TCRdb copy is restricted to in-frame clones and leaves out a portion. The sample has about 63,000 clones; around 89% are singletons. On this clone itself: Its antigen is currently unknown.

The receptor's source is an adult with mismatch repair-deficient cancer. V and J are TRBV7-2 and TRBJ1-2; D unresolved. The specimen comprised peripheral blood, sampled 52 weeks after starting pembrolizumab. CDR3 DNA: TGTGCCAGCAGCTTGGTTGCGGACTATGGCTACACCTTC. Amino acids: CASSLVADYGYTF. The full variable domain, with the rest looked up from reference TRBV7-2 and TRBJ1-2, is GAGVSQSPSNKVTEKGKDVELRCDPISGHTALYWYRQSLGQGLEFLIYFQGNSAPDKSGLPSDRFSAERTGGSVSTLTIQRTQQEDSAVYLCASSLVADYGYTFGSGTRLTVV.